These 27 T cell receptor beta chains came from one sample sequenced in a study of T cell repertoires in aging, cancer and after chemotherapy. Amplification of TCR beta used genomic DNA extracted from peripheral blood. A mixed TRB-A/B primer pool amplified rearranged TRB by multiplex touch-down PCR. TCRdb re-called the multiplex PCR reads with MiXCR, one entry per CDR3 protein. The table lists some 8,500 distinct CDR3 sequences, about 41% of them singletons. Specimen: blood. The receptor set was obtained from a human donor with a solid tumor.

The J gene is TRBJ1-5, the V gene TRBV19; unclear D gene. CDR3 length: 15 residues. V shed 2 bases and J shed 3 bases, with 11 bases lying between them. Germline loops: CDR1 LNHDA, CDR2 SQIVND (reference sequence). The CDR3 sequence: CASSIIGQDNQPQHF. The CDR3, as DNA: TGTGCCAGTAGTATAATAGGGCAGGACAATCAGCCCCAGCATTTT.

The J gene is TRBJ1-1, the V gene TRBV5-6; the D gene is possibly TRBD1 (6 bases). The germline CDR1 and CDR2 sequences are SGHDT and YYEEEE. The CDR3 covers 15 residues. V shed 0 bases and J shed 5 bases, with 14 bases lying between them. The DNA of the CDR3 is TGTGCCAGCAGCTTGGCCACAGGGTCGCGTACTGAAGCTTTCTTT. Translation gives CASSLATGSRTEAFF.

CDR3 bases: TGTGCCAGCAGCTTGGGACTAGCGGGAGAGAGGCAGTACTTC. It encodes CASSLGLAGERQYF. The rearrangement links TRBV11-3 to TRBJ2-7; 14 bases match TRBD2. The CDR3 contains 14 residues. Trimming at V came to 3 bases and at J to 9 bases, leaving 4 bases not matched to a gene. Per germline, CDR1 SGHNT and CDR2 YENEEA.

The chain employs TRBV11-3 and TRBJ2-5, with TRBD2 identical over 11 bases. This CDR3 spans 16 amino acids. Per germline, CDR1 SGHNT and CDR2 YENEEA. The V gene end was trimmed by 5 bases and the J gene end by 5 bases; junction bases not matched to a gene: 10. CDR3 sequence reads: CASSRHLGLAGETQYF. Here the CDR3 DNA reads TGTGCCAGCAGCCGTCATCTCGGACTAGCGGGTGAGACCCAGTACTTC.

There are a few counts of this clonotype. The V call is TRBV6-5, the J call TRBJ1-2; no firm D call. CDR3 size: 13 residues. V lost 6 bases and J 4 bases, leaving 12 bases between the germline ends. Germline V CDR1 and CDR2: MNHEY, SVGAGI. The CDR3 nucleotides read TGTGCCAGCAGACGGACGGATCTCTATGGCTACACCTTC. Amino acids: CASRRTDLYGYTF.

The chain carries TRBV6-5 and TRBJ2-3; D perhaps matches TRBD1 (6 bases). The CDR3 length is 13 residues. V lost 6 bases and J lost 2, with 9 bases in between. CDR1 MNHEY and CDR2 SVGAGI come from the germline V gene. The CDR3 nucleotides read TGTGCCAGCAGGGGGGACAACACAGATACGCAGTATTTT. It yields the protein CASRGDNTDTQYF.

The chain uses TRBV29-1 and TRBJ1-4; no reliable D call. The V gene's germline CDR1 is SQVTM and CDR2 ANQGSEA. The CDR3 runs to 13 residues. V was clipped by 6 bases and J by 7 bases, with 15 bases between them. The CDR3 is CSVRAGETEKLFF. The CDR3 region has the DNA TGCAGCGTCCGGGCTGGGGAAACTGAAAAACTGTTTTTT.

The chain combines TRBV29-1 with TRBJ1-6; TRBD1 matches at 7 bases. The CDR3 contains 14 residues. The germline V gene encodes CDR1 SQVTM and CDR2 ANQGSEA. Unmatched junction bases numbered 4, after V lost 5 bases and J lost 3 bases. The CDR3: CSVLTGHYNSPLHF. CDR3 in DNA: TGCAGCGTTTTGACAGGGCACTATAATTCACCCCTCCACTTT.

On this clonotype: At one boundary the junction diverges from the germline segment, which might be a read error. The V gene is TRBV11-3, the J gene TRBJ2-7; D not resolved. Germline values: CDR1 SGHNT, CDR2 YENEEA. This CDR3 contains 15 residues. In nucleotides, the CDR3 is TGTGCCAGCAGCCCCCGGGCGTTGAGCTCCTACAAGCAGTACTTC. Translating gives CASSPRALSSYKQYF.

The CDR3 is CASSDRADGELFF. The CDR3 coding sequence is TGTGCCAGCAGTGATCGGGCGGACGGGGAGCTGTTTTTT. This chain connects TRBV6-5 to TRBJ2-2; D unclear. Per germline, CDR1 MNHEY and CDR2 SVGAGI. There are 13 residues in the CDR3. Trimming cost V 5 bases and J 7 bases, with 11 bases left between them.

The CDR3 DNA follows: TGTGCCAGCAGGCCTAGCGGGAGTTGGGGCAATGAGCAGTTCTTC. Translation: CASRPSGSWGNEQFF. This chain links TRBV27 with TRBJ2-1; 10 positions agree with TRBD2. This CDR3 contains 15 residues. The V and J ends lost 6 bases and 6 bases, in that order; junction bases with no gene match: 8. Germline CDR1 reads MNHEY; CDR2 reads SMNVEV (reference sequence).

V and J are TRBV6-5 and TRBJ2-7; the match to TRBD2 covers 8 bases. This CDR3 is 15 amino acids long. The V gene end was trimmed by 5 bases and the J gene end by 7 bases; junction bases not matched to a gene: 13. The germline gives CDR1 MNHEY, CDR2 SVGAGI. The CDR3 bases are TGTGCCAGCAGTGAAGGACCGGGACTAGAAGGGGAGCAGTACTTC. Protein product: CASSEGPGLEGEQYF.

The J gene is TRBJ1-5, the V gene TRBV30; D unclear. Trimming cost V 2 bases and J 1 base, with 6 bases left between them. The germline gives CDR1 GTSNPN, CDR2 SVGIG (reference sequence). The CDR3 contains 13 residues. This CDR3 is CAWSTGSNQPQHF. The DNA of the CDR3 is TGTGCCTGGAGTACCGGAAGCAATCAGCCCCAGCATTTT.

The chain carries TRBV4-3 and TRBJ1-1; D is unclear. CDR1 and CDR2 (germline): LGHNA, YSLEER. V gave up 1 base and J gave up 0 bases, with 9 bases separating them. CDR3 size: 15 residues. CDR3 loop: CASSQAGAMNTEAFF. CDR3 coding DNA: TGCGCCAGCAGCCAAGCTGGAGCCATGAACACTGAAGCTTTCTTT.

This clonotype is classed as medium-sized. The chain employs TRBV19 and TRBJ2-7; 7 nucleotides agree with TRBD1. Trimming at V came to 1 base and at J to 0 bases, leaving 6 bases not matched to a gene. This CDR3 has 16 amino acids. Germline loops: CDR1 LNHDA, CDR2 SQIVND (reference sequence). As DNA, the CDR3 is TGTGCCAGTAGTATAGTAGGGGGCACACGCTCCTACGAGCAGTACTTC. Its protein is CASSIVGGTRSYEQYF.

A few counts support this clonotype. In DNA, the CDR3 is TGCAGCGTTGAAGTTGGAAGGGGGAATCTCTACGAGCAGTACTTC. This translates into CSVEVGRGNLYEQYF. The rearrangement links TRBV29-1 to TRBJ2-7, with a weak D call TRBD1 (6 bases). Looked up from germline, CDR1 is SQVTM and CDR2 is ANQGSEA. The CDR3 consists of 15 residues. Trimming cost V 1 base and J 3 bases, with 16 bases left between them.

In its sample, this clonotype was seen a few times. The chain recombines TRBV27 with TRBJ1-1; D may be TRBD1 (5 bases). Per germline, CDR1 MNHEY and CDR2 SMNVEV (reference sequence). The V and J ends lost 3 bases and 1 base respectively, with 18 bases between them. The length of the CDR3 is 17 residues. CDR3 in DNA: TGTGCCAGCAGTTTCCAGGGCCTATCTAGGGGGAACACTGAAGCTTTCTTT. This sequence encodes CASSFQGLSRGNTEAFF.

The J gene is TRBJ1-5, the V gene TRBV19; 7 nucleotides line up with TRBD1. Trimming took 5 bases from V and 0 from J; bases not matched to a gene: 7. Germline assignment: CDR1 LNHDA and CDR2 SQIVND (reference sequence). This CDR3 has 16 residues. CDR3 region: CASSFQGGYSNQPQHF. The DNA of the CDR3 is TGTGCCAGTAGTTTCCAGGGGGGTTATAGCAATCAGCCCCAGCATTTT.

This clonotype is medium-sized by share. V gene TRBV30 combines with J gene TRBJ2-5; TRBD2 might be the D (6 bases). This CDR3 region has 13 residues. Between the trimmed V and J ends, which lost 3 bases and 4 bases, there was a span of 12 bases. In germline, CDR1 is GTSNPN, CDR2 SVGIG (reference sequence). The CDR3 here is CAWSHYGGETQYF. CDR3 nucleotides: TGTGCCTGGAGCCACTACGGGGGAGAGACCCAGTACTTC.

The gene calls are TRBV6-2 or TRBV6-3 and TRBJ2-7; TRBD1 agrees at 9 bases. The germline V gene has CDR1 MNHEY and CDR2 SVGEGT. This CDR3 spans 12 amino acids. V shed 8 bases, J shed 7 bases, and the junction held 6 bases outside the gene matches. CDR3 loop: CASRDRVHEQYF. The CDR3 DNA reads TGTGCCAGCCGGGACAGGGTCCATGAGCAGTACTTC.

The chain has TRBV10-2 and TRBJ2-2; 8 nucleotides match TRBD1. J was trimmed by 1 base and V by 7 bases; bases with no gene match: 2. The CDR3 consists of 14 residues. Germline V CDR1 and CDR2: WSHSY, SAAADI. In nucleotides, the CDR3 is TGCGCCAGCAAGACAGGGGAGAACACCGGGGAGCTGTTTTTT. Translated: CASKTGENTGELFF.

As for this clonotype: A read error may produce the germline difference seen at one junction end. The chain carries TRBV18 and TRBJ2-5; 7 nucleotides match TRBD2. CDR1 KGHSH and CDR2 LQKENI come from the germline V gene. There are 13 residues in the CDR3. The CDR3 here is CASSPAGEDTQYF. The CDR3 DNA reads as TGTGCCAGCTCACCTGCGGGAGAAGATACCCAGTACTTC. The full variable domain, completed using reference TRBV18 and TRBJ2-5, is NAGVMQNPRHLVRRRGQEARLRCSPMKGHSHVYWYRQLPEEGLKFMVYLQKENIIDESGMPKERFSAEFPKEGPSILRIQQVVRGDSAAYFCASSPAGEDTQYFGPGTRLLVL.

This chain uses TRBV27 with TRBJ2-1, with 15 bases matching TRBD2. The CDR3 consists of 16 residues. V dropped 4 bases and J dropped 9; count of bases not matched to a gene: 7. The germline V gene encodes CDR1 MNHEY and CDR2 SMNVEV (reference sequence). The CDR3 bases are TGTGCCAGCAGTTCCATAGGGACTAGCGGGGGGACTGAGCAGTTCTTC. Residues: CASSSIGTSGGTEQFF.

This clonotype appeared once. The chain joins TRBV11-3 to TRBJ1-2; 7 nucleotides align to TRBD1. The CDR3 runs 13 residues. J lost 8 bases, V lost 10 bases, and 13 bases had no gene match. Germline CDR1 is SGHNT and CDR2 is YENEEA. The CDR3 bases are TGTGCCATTTCGAGACAGGGCGTACGAGGCTACACCTTC. Translated, it gives CAISRQGVRGYTF. The full variable domain, with the rest looked up from reference TRBV11-3 and TRBJ1-2, is EAGVVQSPRYKIIEKKQPVAFWCNPISGHNTLYWYLQNLGQGPELLIRYENEEAVDDSQLPKDRFSAERLKGVDSTLKIQPAELGDSAVYLCAISRQGVRGYTFGSGTRLTVV.

This clonotype was found a few times. This sequence joins TRBV19 and TRBJ2-7; 10 bases align to TRBD2. Unmatched junction bases numbered 3, after V lost 3 bases and J lost 4 bases. This CDR3 region has 14 residues. Germline loops: CDR1 LNHDA, CDR2 SQIVND (reference sequence). CDR3 loop: CASSMGLATYEQYF. CDR3 sequence (DNA): TGTGCCAGTAGTATGGGACTAGCGACTTACGAGCAGTACTTC.

This clonotype was recorded a few times. This rearrangement joins TRBV11-3 to TRBJ2-7; 9 bases are shared with TRBD2. CDR1 SGHNT and CDR2 YENEEA come from the germline V gene. Trimming removed 0 bases from V and 2 bases from J; junction bases left unmatched: 11. This CDR3 is built from 18 residues. This chain's CDR3 is CASSLEEGGASGTYEQYF. CDR3 nucleotides: TGTGCCAGCAGCTTAGAGGAGGGCGGGGCTAGCGGGACCTACGAGCAGTACTTC. Supplemented by reference TRBV11-3 and TRBJ2-7, the full variable domain reads EAGVVQSPRYKIIEKKQPVAFWCNPISGHNTLYWYLQNLGQGPELLIRYENEEAVDDSQLPKDRFSAERLKGVDSTLKIQPAELGDSAVYLCASSLEEGGASGTYEQYFGPGTRLTVT.

This chain uses TRBV6-5 with TRBJ2-3; 10 positions agree with TRBD2. The CDR3 spans 16 residues. V shed 6 bases, J shed 4 bases, and the junction held 10 bases outside the gene matches. Germline lookup yields CDR1 MNHEY and CDR2 SVGAGI. The CDR3: CASRQLAGTRPDTQYF. The CDR3 nucleotides are TGTGCCAGCAGGCAACTAGCGGGAACCCGACCAGATACGCAGTATTTT.